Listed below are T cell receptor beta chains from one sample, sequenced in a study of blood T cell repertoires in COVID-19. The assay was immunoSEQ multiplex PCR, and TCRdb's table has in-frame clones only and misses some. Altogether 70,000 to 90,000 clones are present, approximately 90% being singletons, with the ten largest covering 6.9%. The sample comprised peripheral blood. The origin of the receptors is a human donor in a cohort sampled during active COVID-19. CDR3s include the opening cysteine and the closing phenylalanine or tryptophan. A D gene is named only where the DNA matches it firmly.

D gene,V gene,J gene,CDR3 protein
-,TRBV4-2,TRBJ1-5,CASSQERGGNQPQHF
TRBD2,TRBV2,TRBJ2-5,CASNAGLAGGQETQYF
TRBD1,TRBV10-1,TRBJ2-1,CASSESNRGQFNEQFF
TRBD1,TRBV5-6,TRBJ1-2,CASSTGTGENYGYTF
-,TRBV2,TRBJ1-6,CASSDGFVRNSPLHF
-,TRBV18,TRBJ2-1,CASSLRDSYNEQFF
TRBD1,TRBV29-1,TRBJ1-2,CSATEGAQGYTF
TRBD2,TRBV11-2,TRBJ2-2,CASSPQSGLAGNTGELFF
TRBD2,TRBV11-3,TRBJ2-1,CASSFTSGGINEQFF
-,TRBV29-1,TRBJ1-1,CSVEDTGRGFEAFF
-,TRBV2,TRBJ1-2,CASSEGQGFTGYTF
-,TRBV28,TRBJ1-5,CASSGRGREPQHF
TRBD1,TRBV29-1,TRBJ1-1,CSVAQGAATEAFF
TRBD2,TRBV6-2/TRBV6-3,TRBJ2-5,CASSSGTSAMWTQYF
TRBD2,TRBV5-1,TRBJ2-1,CASSFVLAGGPSSRVQFF
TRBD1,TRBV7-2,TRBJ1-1,CASSFRQGGTEAFF
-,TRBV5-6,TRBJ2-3,CASTSNTGLLTDTQYF
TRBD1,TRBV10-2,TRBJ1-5,CASRLGQGSNQPQHF
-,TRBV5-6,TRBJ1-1,CASSREGGARTEAFF
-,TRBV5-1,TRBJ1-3,CASSLGSGGNGNTIYF
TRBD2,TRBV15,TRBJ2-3,CATSRVSGGGTDTQYF
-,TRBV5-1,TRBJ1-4,CASSLVRGNEKLFF
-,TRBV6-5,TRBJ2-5,CASSYTGHLSKETQYF
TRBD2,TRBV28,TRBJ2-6,CASSPLLAGLSGANVLTF
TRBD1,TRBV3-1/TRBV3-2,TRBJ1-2,CASSQGIPTGAYGYTF
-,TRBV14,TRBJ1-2,CASSPAGVHFYGYTF
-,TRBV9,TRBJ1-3,CASSVGGGVNTIYF
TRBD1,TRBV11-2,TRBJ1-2,CASRKTGANGYTF
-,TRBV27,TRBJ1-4,CASSSPEGKEEKLFF
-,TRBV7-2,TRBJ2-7,CASSLVDKSSYEQYF
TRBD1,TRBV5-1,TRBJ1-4,CASSFQGAGEKLFF
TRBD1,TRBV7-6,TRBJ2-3,CASSLYRDRLDTQYF
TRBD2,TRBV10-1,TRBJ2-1,CASSLLAGDYNEQFF
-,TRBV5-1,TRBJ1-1,CASSRGGFGFERPVNTEAFF
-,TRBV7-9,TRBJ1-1,CASSSRPGTFMNTEAFF
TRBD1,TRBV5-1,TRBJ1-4,CASSISGTGSINEKLFF
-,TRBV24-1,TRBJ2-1,CATSDDRGGDEQFF
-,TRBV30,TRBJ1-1,CAWSMRENTEAFF
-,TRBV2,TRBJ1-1,CATRQGLIAEAFF
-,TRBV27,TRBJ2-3,CASSLAGLGTDTQYF
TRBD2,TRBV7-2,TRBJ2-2,CASSLRGGGTGELFF
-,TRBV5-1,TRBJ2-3,CASSLGGHTDTQYF
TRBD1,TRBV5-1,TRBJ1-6,CASSPYQGAVGDNSPLHF
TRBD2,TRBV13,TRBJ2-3,CASSLAGRPGGTDTQYF
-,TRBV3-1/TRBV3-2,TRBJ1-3,CASSQALGSGNTIYF
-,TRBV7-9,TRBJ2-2,CASRVAGTGNTGELFF
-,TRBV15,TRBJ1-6,CAASRSRGGGTRNSPLHF
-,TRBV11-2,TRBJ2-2,CASSLVFRELFF
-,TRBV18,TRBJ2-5,CASSPDIGETQYF
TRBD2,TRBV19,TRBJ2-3,CASTGGGIRTDTQYF
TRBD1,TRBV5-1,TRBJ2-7,CASRSDRASYEQYF